Presented here are 6 T cell receptor beta chains from one specimen sequenced in a study of T cells in Graves' hyperthyroidism and ophthalmopathy (dated by TCRdb to the late 2010s). To prepare the library, multiplex PCR was applied. Sequenced using an Illumina HiSeq 2000. TCR beta CDR3 regions were amplified from RNA transcripts. For the first round of RT-PCR on the TCR CDR3, the HTBI primer set was used together with the Qiagen OneStep RT-PCR kit. TCRdb trimmed public reads at Q25 via fastp, called clones via MiXCR and kept in-frame beta chains. Under each unique CDR3 protein, matching rows form one entry showing the most common genes and DNA. This sample is represented by hundreds of thousands of distinct CDR3 sequences; around 15% of them were singletons. The ten top clones hold roughly 10% of the sample. Sequencing was done on a sample of blood. The receptors come from a woman between 18 and 29 years old with Graves' hyperthyroidism.

At least ten counts were recorded for this clonotype. The V and J genes are TRBV24-1 and TRBJ2-2, with D uncertain. Germline CDR1 reads KGHDR; CDR2 reads SFDVKD. V lost 4 bases, J lost 6 bases, and 14 bases lay in between. This CDR3 is 15 amino acids long. In nucleotides, the CDR3 is TGTGCCACCAGTGACTCTCGGGCGATACCCGGGGAGCTGTTTTTT. Translated, it gives CATSDSRAIPGELFF.

This rearrangement joins TRBV10-3 to TRBJ2-7; 8 bases agree with TRBD1. There are 14 residues in the CDR3. V dropped 3 bases and J dropped 6; count of bases not matched to a gene: 7. Germline V lookup: CDR1 ENHRY, CDR2 SYGVKD. CDR3 region: CAISDGTGVSEQYF. DNA of the CDR3: TGTGCCATCAGTGATGGGACAGGCGTGAGCGAGCAGTACTTC.

The rearrangement links TRBV20-1 to TRBJ2-2; 10 bases match TRBD2. Trimming took 6 bases from V and 6 from J; bases not matched to a gene: 7. Germline-derived CDR1 and CDR2 are DFQATT and SNEGSKA (reference sequence). CDR3 size: 14 residues. For the CDR3, the DNA is TGCAGTGCCTCTAGCGGGAGATTCCCCGGGGAGCTGTTTTTT. It codes for CSASSGRFPGELFF.

The CDR3 DNA reads TGTGCCAGCAGTTACGATCTTCGTGGGACCTACGAGCAGTACTTC. Encoded protein: CASSYDLRGTYEQYF. V usage is TRBV6-2 or TRBV6-3 and J usage is TRBJ2-7; unclear D gene. Trimming left V 2 bases short and J 2 bases short, with 13 bases between. CDR1 and CDR2 (germline): MNHEY, SVGEGT. CDR3 length: 15 residues.

This clonotype was seen ten or more times. The chain combines TRBV27 with TRBJ2-7; 8 positions match TRBD2. CDR1 MNHEY and CDR2 SMNVEV come from the germline V gene (reference sequence). The CDR3 contains 13 residues. V lost 6 bases and J lost 3; bases outside the gene matches: 4. CDR3 loop: CASRLAAGYEQYF. The CDR3 region has the DNA TGTGCCAGCAGACTAGCGGCGGGCTACGAGCAGTACTTC.

This clonotype was seen ten or more times. The chain employs TRBV6-1 and TRBJ1-5; 12 bases agree with TRBD1. Germline CDR1 MNHNS, CDR2 SASEGT. The CDR3 totals 15 residues. Germline trimming cut 4 bases from V and 6 bases from J; bases unmatched to any gene: 4. The CDR3 sequence is CASSGDRGRFQPQHF. The CDR3 DNA is TGTGCCAGCAGTGGGGACAGGGGGCGCTTTCAGCCCCAGCATTTT.